A selection of T cell receptor beta chains follows, all from one sample in a study of blood T cell repertoires in COVID-19. The data were produced by immunoSEQ multiplex PCR, yet TCRdb's version contains in-frame clones alone and is incomplete. The sample includes 10,000 to 15,000 clones, 83% of them seen just once. Sequenced sample: peripheral blood. Receptors originate from a man aged 35 to 55 with active or convalescent COVID-19. Both conserved end residues are part of each CDR3. Fields, in order: J gene, V gene, D gene, clone size, CDR3 protein, CDR3 DNA. D genes are given only for firm matches. Part of the rows lack a size; the others show once, few, many or a class for expanded clones.

>TRBJ2-1|TRBV3-1/TRBV3-2|.|.
CASSQAGTSSYNEQFF
TGTGCCAGCAGCCAAGCCGGGACATCCTCCTACAATGAGCAGTTCTTC
>TRBJ2-2|TRBV4-2|.|.
CASSHYGGAGGELFF
TGTGCCAGCAGCCACTATGGGGGGGCCGGCGGGGAGCTGTTTTTT
>TRBJ2-1|TRBV11-2|TRBD1|.
CASSPLDRAYNEQFF
TGTGCCAGCAGCCCCCTGGACAGGGCCTACAATGAGCAGTTCTTC
>TRBJ2-7|TRBV3-1/TRBV3-2|.|.
CASSQVQMYEQYF
TGTGCCAGCAGCCAAGTCCAGATGTACGAGCAGTACTTC
>TRBJ1-5|TRBV5-5|.|.
CASSIDTSNQPQHF
TGTGCCAGCAGCATTGACACTAGCAATCAGCCCCAGCATTTT
>TRBJ2-7|TRBV10-1|.|.
CASSATTGQFSYEQYF
TGCGCCAGCAGTGCCACCACGGGACAATTTTCCTACGAGCAGTACTTC
>TRBJ1-4|TRBV19|.|.
CASSPTATNEKLFF
TGTGCCAGTAGTCCGACAGCAACTAATGAAAAACTGTTTTTT
>TRBJ1-3|TRBV4-3|TRBD1|.
CASSQVTGLDTIYF
TGCGCCAGCAGCCAAGTGACAGGGCTGGACACCATATATTTT
>TRBJ1-2|TRBV7-2|.|.
CASTPNGQIYGYTF
TGTGCCAGCACCCCGAACGGACAGATCTATGGCTACACCTTC
>TRBJ2-2|TRBV6-6|.|.
CASSGAAGELFF
TGTGCCAGCAGCGGAGCTGCGGGGGAGCTGTTTTTT
>TRBJ2-3|TRBV7-2|TRBD2|.
CASSLGLAGKADTQYF
TGTGCCAGCAGCCTTGGACTAGCGGGGAAAGCAGATACGCAGTATTTT
>TRBJ1-5|TRBV7-9|.|.
CASSARGDNSNQPQHF
TGTGCCAGCAGCGCAAGGGGTGACAATAGCAATCAGCCCCAGCATTTT
>TRBJ2-5|TRBV7-9|TRBD2|.
CASSRPTSGGAETQYF
TGTGCCAGCAGCCGGCCGACTAGCGGGGGGGCCGAGACCCAGTACTTC
>TRBJ2-7|TRBV4-1|TRBD1|.
CASSQDEDRGMVQYF
TGCGCCAGCAGCCAAGATGAAGACAGGGGGATGGTGCAGTACTTC
>TRBJ1-2|TRBV15|TRBD1|.
CATSRELQGAYGYTF
TGTGCCACCAGCAGAGAACTTCAGGGGGCGTATGGCTACACCTTC
>TRBJ2-7|TRBV9|.|medium-sized
CASSVGGVGYEQYF
TGTGCCAGCAGCGTTGGCGGCGTCGGCTACGAGCAGTACTTC
>TRBJ2-1|TRBV7-9|.|.
CASSARLGGGASYNEQFF
TGTGCCAGCAGCGCCCGACTAGGGGGGGGTGCCTCCTACAATGAGCAGTTCTTC
>TRBJ2-4|TRBV5-4|.|once
CASSLRGLVKNIQYF
TGTGCCAGCAGCTTGAGGGGACTCGTCAAAAACATTCAGTACTTC
>TRBJ1-1|TRBV14|.|.
CASSQDESTELTEAFF
TGTGCCAGCAGCCAAGATGAGTCGACGGAGCTAACTGAAGCTTTCTTT
>TRBJ1-5|TRBV15|TRBD1|once
CATSSRDRAPNQPQHF
TGTGCCACCAGCTCCCGAGACAGGGCTCCAAATCAGCCCCAGCATTTT
>TRBJ2-5|TRBV9|.|.
CASSVGSYRQETQYF
TGTGCCAGCAGCGTAGGGTCCTATCGGCAAGAGACCCAGTACTTC
>TRBJ2-7|TRBV4-3|.|.
CASSQDLGEGREQYF
TGCGCCAGCAGCCAAGATCTAGGGGAAGGGCGCGAGCAGTACTTC
>TRBJ2-1|TRBV6-2/TRBV6-3|.|few
CASSYFSVNEQFF
TGTGCCAGCAGTTACTTTTCGGTGAATGAGCAGTTCTTC
>TRBJ2-7|TRBV5-5|TRBD1|few
CASSTGQGGYEQYF
TGTGCCAGCAGCACGGGACAGGGGGGCTACGAGCAGTACTTC
>TRBJ2-5|TRBV7-2|.|.
CASSLGRGEQETQYF
TGTGCCAGCAGCTTAGGCCGGGGAGAACAAGAGACCCAGTACTTC
>TRBJ2-3|TRBV6-5|TRBD1|.
CASTRDRGMDTQYF
TGTGCCAGCACCCGGGACAGGGGGATGGATACGCAGTATTTT
>TRBJ1-1|TRBV18|TRBD1|.
CASSRDSQNTEAFF
TGTGCCAGCTCACGGGACAGCCAGAACACTGAAGCTTTCTTT
>TRBJ2-3|TRBV2|.|.
CASSEGRGSTDTQYF
TGTGCCAGCAGTGAAGGGCGGGGTAGCACAGATACGCAGTATTTT
>TRBJ1-6|TRBV3-1/TRBV3-2|.|few
CASSQGRDYSPLHF
TGTGCCAGCAGCCAGGGCAGGGATTATTCACCCCTCCACTTT
>TRBJ2-5|TRBV11-2|.|once
CASSLGRGGETQYF
TGTGCCAGCAGCTTGGGAAGGGGTGGAGAGACCCAGTACTTC
>TRBJ2-5|TRBV30|.|.
CAWSVGAEQETQYF
TGTGCCTGGAGTGTGGGGGCTGAACAAGAGACCCAGTACTTC